This T cell receptor (beta chain) emerged from a study of shared clonotypes between healthy human individuals. V lost 4 bases, J lost 1 base, and 16 bases lay in between. In germline, CDR1 is MNHEY, CDR2 SVGAGI. This CDR3 has 16 amino acids. Naive CD8 cells comprised CD45RO-negative, CCR7-positively selected cells, excluding terminally differentiated effector memory CD45RA+ cells. Profiled with immunoSEQ multiplex PCR; TCRdb holds only in-frame clones, not every one. The data show about 1,900,000 clones, over 85% seen once. The count of this clone is one. Sequenced: naive CD8+ T cells sorted from blood. The origin of this receptor is a young man in good health. J is TRBJ1-2 and V is TRBV6-5; D is uncertain. CDR3 in amino acids: CASSWAVFGDNYGYTF. DNA of the CDR3: TGTGCCAGCAGTTGGGCAGTCTTTGGGGATAACTATGGCTACACCTTC.